This TCR beta chain was profiled in a study of blood T cell repertoires in COVID-19. About the study: COVID-19 samples collected from the United States, Italy and Spain covered acute and convalescent phases. Nucleic acid was either cDNA or gDNA, and it came from T cells, B-cell-depleted T cells, or PBMCs.

In the original workflow: Estimates of nucleated cell counts were drawn from the amplification of reference gene primers. Clones were read by immunoSEQ multiplex PCR, and TCRdb kept only the in-frame ones, dropping some. V and J calls and clone size are copied from that table; D and trimming were computed from the DNA. The sample holds tens of thousands of clones, approximately 90% seen once. Per the germline V gene, CDR1 is SGDLS and CDR2 is YYNGEE. Trimming removed 0 bases from V and 4 bases from J, with 9 bases in between. The CDR3 spans 14 residues. The clonotype comes from a man aged 55 to 70 with active or convalescent COVID-19. The sample was peripheral blood. The chain links TRBV9 to TRBJ2-3; D might be TRBD2 (5 bases). The CDR3 reads CASSVASSSDTQYF. The CDR3, as DNA: TGTGCCAGCAGCGTAGCATCTAGCTCAGATACGCAGTATTTT.